This T cell receptor beta chain appears in the sequencing data of a study of cytotoxic CD8 clonotypes in ibrutinib-treated CLL. Sequenced by immunoSEQ multiplex PCR; TCRdb stores in-frame clones only, minus some. The repertoire holds 150,000 or so clones, more than 70% seen once, with roughly 3% in the top ten. Germline values: CDR1 LNHDA, CDR2 SQIVND (reference sequence). V lost 4 bases and J lost 0, with 10 bases in between. The length of the CDR3 is 15 residues. The rearrangement joins TRBV19 to TRBJ2-1, with D perhaps TRBD2 (6 bases). The TCR comes from a human donor with chronic lymphocytic leukemia. The source material was PBMCs, sampled at disease progression, from a patient treated with ibrutinib. The CDR3 DNA reads as TGTGCCAGTAGTAATAGCGGAGGCTCCTACAATGAGCAGTTCTTC. Protein sequence: CASSNSGGSYNEQFF. The full variable domain, rest sourced from reference TRBV19 and TRBJ2-1, is DGGITQSPKYLFRKEGQNVTLSCEQNLNHDAMYWYRQDPGQGLRLIYYSQIVNDFQKGDIAEGYSVSREKKESFPLTVTSAQKNPTAFYLCASSNSGGSYNEQFFGPGTRLTVL.